The 28 T cell receptor beta chains given below trace back to one sample, sequenced in a study of OX40 agonist ivuxolimab in advanced cancers. The method was immunoSEQ multiplex PCR; TCRdb's version includes in-frame clones alone and lacks a portion of them. Here the sample spans tens of thousands of clones, approximately 88% being singletons. Sequenced material: CD4+ or CD8+ T cells sorted from blood, taken in a trial of the OX40 agonist ivuxolimab. These receptors were collected from an adult with an advanced solid tumor such as melanoma, head and neck, liver or kidney cancer.

V and J are TRBV18 and TRBJ2-7, with TRBD2 matching over 8 bases. V lost 2 bases and J lost 0; bases outside the gene matches: 0. Germline V gene lookup returns CDR1 KGHSH and CDR2 LQKENI. There are 14 residues in the CDR3. The CDR3, as DNA: TGTGCCAGCTCACCAAGCGGGGGCTCCTACGAGCAGTACTTC. The encoded protein is CASSPSGGSYEQYF.

The chain joins TRBV5-1 to TRBJ2-2; no reliable D call. This CDR3 region has 13 residues. Trimming stripped 1 base from V and 3 bases from J, with 4 bases between. The germline gives CDR1 SGHRS, CDR2 YFSETQ. In DNA, the CDR3 is TGCGCCAGCAGCTTGCTGGACACCGGGGAGCTGTTTTTT. Protein product: CASSLLDTGELFF.

The V and J genes are TRBV7-2 and TRBJ1-2, with 9 bases fitting TRBD1. The V segment lost 1 base and the J segment 2 bases; nucleotides outside the gene matches: 2. The CDR3 extends over 15 amino acids. Per the germline V gene, CDR1 is SGHTA and CDR2 is FQGNSA. CDR3 region: CASSLGGTGNYGYTF. The CDR3, as DNA: TGTGCCAGCAGCTTAGGGGGGACAGGGAACTATGGCTACACCTTC.

This sequence joins TRBV5-8 and TRBJ2-7, with D maybe TRBD1 (6 bases). The germline V gene has CDR1 SGHTS and CDR2 YDEGEE. The V end lost 0 bases, the J end lost 3 bases, and 13 bases lay between the germline ends. CDR3 size: 15 residues. The CDR3 reads CASSLVRRGNYEQYF. The CDR3 nucleotides read TGTGCCAGCAGCTTGGTACGCAGGGGCAACTACGAGCAGTACTTC.

In DNA, the CDR3 is TGCGCCAGCAGCTTGGTTCCTCCGACTACCTCGACACCCTACGAGCAGTACTTC. It codes for CASSLVPPTTSTPYEQYF. The genes are TRBV5-1 and TRBJ2-7, with TRBD2 as a possible D gene (5 bases). The length of the CDR3 is 18 residues. The V end lost 0 bases, the J end lost 2 bases, and 21 bases lay between the germline ends. Germline CDR1 is SGHRS and CDR2 is YFSETQ.

V is TRBV5-1 and J is TRBJ2-3; 7 bases fit TRBD2. The CDR3 loop spans 15 amino acids. With V trimmed by 4 bases and J by 0 bases, 5 bases remained unmatched. Per germline, CDR1 SGHRS and CDR2 YFSETQ. The CDR3 region is CASSPPGLSTDTQYF. DNA of the CDR3: TGCGCCAGCAGCCCCCCGGGACTAAGCACAGATACGCAGTATTTT.

CDR3 bases: TGTGCCAGCAGCGTAGCTACATCCGGACAGGGAAGCGAGCAGTACTTC. The encoded protein is CASSVATSGQGSEQYF. The V and J genes are TRBV9 and TRBJ2-7; 8 nucleotides match TRBD1. The ends lost 0 bases at V and 6 bases at J; junction bases unmatched: 11. This CDR3 is built from 16 residues. Germline CDR1 and CDR2: SGDLS and YYNGEE.

The chain combines TRBV6-1 with TRBJ2-7; the match to TRBD1 covers 10 bases. CDR1 is MNHNS, CDR2 SASEGT, per germline. The CDR3 runs to 15 residues. Germline trimming cut 4 bases from V and 9 bases from J; bases unmatched to any gene: 12. CDR3 coding DNA: TGTGCCAGCAGTGGGGCTGGGACAGGGGATCGTGGGCAGTACTTC. Its protein product is CASSGAGTGDRGQYF.

This clone was picked up one time. The chain links TRBV18 to TRBJ1-1; a weak D match, TRBD1 (6 bases). CDR1 KGHSH and CDR2 LQKENI come from the germline V gene. Trimming removed 1 base from V and 4 bases from J, with 10 bases in between. The CDR3 has 14 residues. The CDR3 reads CASSPRGQGTEAFF. The CDR3 DNA reads as TGTGCCAGCTCACCACGGGGGCAAGGCACTGAAGCTTTCTTT. Combining the CDR3 with reference TRBV18 and TRBJ1-1 gives the whole variable domain NAGVMQNPRHLVRRRGQEARLRCSPMKGHSHVYWYRQLPEEGLKFMVYLQKENIIDESGMPKERFSAEFPKEGPSILRIQQVVRGDSAAYFCASSPRGQGTEAFFGQGTRLTVV.

The rearrangement uses TRBV6-5 and TRBJ2-1, with TRBD2 matching over 8 bases. V was pared by 5 bases and J by 4 bases, with 4 bases of the junction left unmatched. The CDR3 loop spans 14 amino acids. The germline V gene has CDR1 MNHEY and CDR2 SVGAGI. This CDR3 reads CASSAGTRYNEQFF. The DNA for the CDR3 is TGTGCCAGCAGTGCCGGGACTAGATACAATGAGCAGTTCTTC.

The genes are TRBV7-9 and TRBJ1-2; no firm D call. Trimming took 5 bases from V and 0 from J, leaving 22 bases between them. CDR3 size: 18 residues. The V gene's germline CDR1 is SEHNR and CDR2 FQNEAQ (reference sequence). CDR3 residues: CASSPSTPVPATNYGYTF. The CDR3 coding sequence is TGTGCCAGCAGCCCCTCAACGCCTGTCCCCGCAACTAACTATGGCTACACCTTC.

The V and J genes are TRBV6-1 and TRBJ2-7; D uncertain. There are 14 residues in the CDR3. V gave up 1 base and J gave up 3 bases, with 10 bases separating them. Germline V gene sequence: CDR1 MNHNS, CDR2 SASEGT. CDR3 sequence reads: CASSEVVRRYEQYF. The CDR3 DNA reads TGTGCCAGCAGTGAAGTAGTCAGGCGCTACGAGCAGTACTTC.

This rearrangement joins TRBV5-1 to TRBJ2-2, with D possibly being TRBD1 (6 bases). V lost 4 bases to trimming and J lost 7 bases, with 20 bases between them. This CDR3 spans 16 amino acids. Germline V gene lookup returns CDR1 SGHRS and CDR2 YFSETQ. In nucleotides, the CDR3 is TGCGCCAGCAGCCCAAATCCCGGGACAACTGGCGGGGAGCTGTTTTTT. Its translation is CASSPNPGTTGGELFF.

The rearrangement uses TRBV5-1 and TRBJ2-7, with D possibly TRBD1 on 6 matching bases. V was shortened by 4 bases and J by 6 bases, with 17 bases between the two germline ends. CDR1 and CDR2 from the germline V gene are SGHRS and YFSETQ. The CDR3 contains 14 residues. The chain's CDR3 is CASSRATGRSEQYF. The CDR3 DNA is TGCGCCAGCAGCCGCGCCACAGGGCGCTCCGAGCAGTACTTC.

Only one count was recorded for this clone. The chain carries TRBV15 and TRBJ1-5; D is perhaps TRBD1 (6 bases). The CDR3 length is 15 residues. Trimming took off 4 bases at V and 2 bases at J, with 12 bases between the two ends. Per germline, CDR1 LNHNV and CDR2 YYDKDF (reference sequence). The CDR3 region has the DNA TGTGCCACCAGCATGGGGGCTCAGGGCAATCAGCCCCAGCATTTT. It translates to CATSMGAQGNQPQHF. Full variable domain (outside the CDR3, taken from reference TRBV15 and TRBJ1-5): DAMVIQNPRYQVTQFGKPVTLSCSQTLNHNVMYWYQQKSSQAPKLLFHYYDKDFNNEADTPDNFQSRRPNTSFCFLDIRSPGLGDTAMYLCATSMGAQGNQPQHFGDGTRLSIL.

The chain has TRBV5-1 and TRBJ2-3; 8 positions match TRBD1. The CDR3 consists of 15 residues. V lost 4 bases and J lost 8; bases outside the gene matches: 12. Germline assignment: CDR1 SGHRS and CDR2 YFSETQ. As DNA, the CDR3 is TGCGCCAGCAGCCACGGACAGGGCCTTGGTGGTACGCAGTATTTT. Translated, it gives CASSHGQGLGGTQYF. Combining the CDR3 with reference TRBV5-1 and TRBJ2-3 gives the whole variable domain KAGVTQTPRYLIKTRGQQVTLSCSPISGHRSVSWYQQTPGQGLQFLFEYFSETQRNKGNFPGRFSGRQFSNSRSEMNVSTLELGDSALYLCASSHGQGLGGTQYFGPGTRLTVL.

The chain has TRBV30 and TRBJ1-6; perhaps TRBD1 as D (5 bases). This CDR3 has 12 amino acids. The germline gives CDR1 GTSNPN, CDR2 SVGIG (reference sequence). V shed 2 bases and J shed 10 bases, with 9 bases lying between them. The CDR3 region is CAWSIGDSPLHF. The CDR3, as DNA: TGTGCCTGGAGTATCGGGGACTCACCCCTCCACTTT. The full variable domain, with the rest looked up from reference TRBV30 and TRBJ1-6, is SQTIHQWPATLVQPVGSPLSLECTVEGTSNPNLYWYRQAAGRGLQLLFYSVGIGQISSEVPQNLSASRPQDRQFILSSKKLLLSDSGFYLCAWSIGDSPLHFGNGTRLTVT.

CDR3 DNA sequence: TGTGCCAGCAGCAAAACAGGAAACTCTGGAAACACCATATATTTT. Translating it yields CASSKTGNSGNTIYF. V usage is TRBV11-2 and J usage is TRBJ1-3; perhaps TRBD1 as D (5 bases). Germline V gene data show CDR1 as SGHAT and CDR2 as FQNNGV. There are 15 residues in the CDR3. V gave up 5 bases and J gave up 0 bases, with 11 bases separating them. Looking up the rest from reference TRBV11-2 and TRBJ1-3 gives the full variable domain: EAGVAQSPRYKIIEKRQSVAFWCNPISGHATLYWYQQILGQGPKLLIQFQNNGVVDDSQLPKDRFSAERLKGVDSTLKIQPAKLEDSAVYLCASSKTGNSGNTIYFGEGSWLTVV.

This clone occurred once. The V and J genes are TRBV2 and TRBJ2-3; D might be TRBD1 (5 bases). The CDR3 is 15 amino acids. V lost 6 bases, J lost 0 bases, and 13 bases lay in between. Germline V gene lookup returns CDR1 SNHLY and CDR2 FYNNEI. CDR3 coding DNA: TGTGCCAGCAGCGTAAACAGGATTAGCACAGATACGCAGTATTTT. Translating gives CASSVNRISTDTQYF.

This clone has just a few counts. V usage is TRBV29-1 and J usage is TRBJ1-1; tentatively, D is TRBD1 (6 bases). This CDR3 has 13 amino acids. V lost 3 bases and J 6 bases, leaving 14 bases between the germline ends. Germline CDR1 SQVTM, CDR2 ANQGSEA. The CDR3: CSVENRAFAEAFF. The DNA of the CDR3 is TGCAGCGTTGAGAACAGGGCCTTCGCTGAAGCTTTCTTT.

The V and J genes are TRBV21-1 and TRBJ1-1. TRBV21-1 represents a pseudogene. CDR3 size: 16 residues. The CDR3 DNA is TGTGCCAGCAGCAGGGAGGACGTCCGCTTGAACACTGAAGCTTTCTTT. Amino acids: CASSREDVRLNTEAFF.

The rearrangement joins TRBV6-5 to TRBJ2-7; 9 nucleotides line up with TRBD1. The length of the CDR3 is 14 residues. Germline CDR1 and CDR2: MNHEY and SVGAGI. Germline trimming cut 5 bases from V and 5 bases from J; bases unmatched to any gene: 7. The CDR3 here is CASSGHRGRNEQYF. DNA for the CDR3: TGTGCCAGCAGTGGCCACAGGGGGCGAAACGAGCAGTACTTC.

J is TRBJ1-1 and V is TRBV6-5, with 7 bases aligning to TRBD1. The CDR3 is made up of 14 amino acids. Germline CDR1 is MNHEY and CDR2 is SVGAGI. Trimming took 2 bases from V and 4 from J; bases not matched to a gene: 4. CDR3 sequence reads: CASSYRGLGTEAFF. The CDR3 DNA reads TGTGCCAGCAGTTACAGGGGGCTGGGCACTGAAGCTTTCTTT.

This sequence joins TRBV6-1 and TRBJ2-7, with TRBD2 identical over 9 bases. The CDR3 covers 15 residues. CDR1 is MNHNS, CDR2 SASEGT, per germline. V shed 6 bases, J shed 3 bases, and the junction held 9 bases outside the gene matches. CDR3 nucleotide sequence: TGTGCCAGCAGCTCACTTAGCGGGGGCCTCTACGAGCAGTACTTC. Its translation: CASSSLSGGLYEQYF.

V is TRBV28 and J is TRBJ2-2; 8 nucleotides align to TRBD1. Germline values: CDR1 MDHEN, CDR2 SYDVKM. After removal of 10 bases from V and 1 base from J, the junction contained 8 bases not matched to a gene. This CDR3 comprises 15 residues. The CDR3: CAINSGTGNTGELFF. For the CDR3, the DNA is TGTGCCATTAATTCCGGGACAGGGAACACCGGGGAGCTGTTTTTT.

This clone showed up just a few times. The genes are TRBV6-5 and TRBJ1-1; 7 nucleotides line up with TRBD1. This CDR3 has 15 residues. V was pared by 3 bases and J by 3 bases, with 7 bases of the junction left unmatched. Per the germline V gene, CDR1 is MNHEY and CDR2 is SVGAGI. This CDR3 reads CASSYTTGDDTEAFF. The CDR3 DNA follows: TGTGCCAGCAGTTATACTACAGGGGATGACACTGAAGCTTTCTTT.

Turning to this clone: Its ends do not fully match the called genes, so a read error is possible. The chain joins TRBV7-2 to TRBJ2-2, with 12 positions matching TRBD2. This CDR3 is 15 amino acids long. The germline V gene has CDR1 SGHTA and CDR2 FQGNSA. This CDR3 is CASSLAGGPTGELFF. The CDR3 nucleotides are TGTGCCAGCAGCCTAGCGGGGGGGCCCACCGGGGAGCTGTTTTTT.

This clone appeared a single time. This chain's CDR3 is CASSLGAVGILNTEAFF. In DNA form, the CDR3 reads TGTGCCAGCAGTTTGGGGGCCGTAGGAATCTTGAACACTGAAGCTTTCTTT. V usage is TRBV27 and J usage is TRBJ1-1, with D possibly being TRBD1 (6 bases). The V end was cut by 3 bases, the J end by 0 bases, with 17 bases between. The germline CDR1 and CDR2 sequences are MNHEY and SMNVEV (reference sequence). This CDR3 is built from 17 residues.